A selection of T cell receptor beta chains follows, all from one sample in a study of T cell responses to AZD1222 COVID-19 vaccine. Measured with immunoSEQ multiplex PCR; TCRdb has only the in-frame clones, and not every one. The sample has fewer than 90,000 clones; more than 70% are singletons. Here the sequenced sample was peripheral blood, taken on day 0 of AZD1222 vaccination. Receptor source: an adult in good health. Each CDR3 is given with its conserved first and last residue. The D gene is left open where the match is weak. Size is stated for part of the rows, as once, few or many counts, or as a class when the clone is expanded.

V	D	J	size	DNA	CDR3
TRBV5-1	TRBD2	TRBJ2-1	once	TGCGCCAGCAGTTACGGCGGGAGGGGGAATGAGCAGTTCTTC	CASSYGGRGNEQFF
TRBV2	-	TRBJ1-5	-	TGTGCCAGCAGTGTGGGGGGGCAGCCCCAGCATTTT	CASSVGGQPQHF
TRBV7-9	TRBD2	TRBJ2-5	-	TGTGCCAGCAGCTTACTAGCGGGGCGAGAGACCCAGTACTTC	CASSLLAGRETQYF
TRBV30	TRBD2	TRBJ2-1	-	TGTGCCTGGAGACTTGGGACTAGTGGGTACAATGAGCAGTTCTTC	CAWRLGTSGYNEQFF
TRBV7-8	TRBD1	TRBJ1-2	-	TGTGCCAGCAGCTACCGACAGGGTGGTGGCTACACCTTC	CASSYRQGGGYTF
TRBV5-4	-	TRBJ2-2	-	TGTGCCAGCCACTCGTATGGGGCGTCTGCCGGGGAGCTGTTTTTT	CASHSYGASAGELFF
TRBV19	TRBD1	TRBJ1-5	-	TGTGCCAGTAGTAACCAGGGGGCTAGGCAGCCCCAGCATTTT	CASSNQGARQPQHF
TRBV7-2	-	TRBJ2-3	-	TGTGCCAGCAGAACGGGCCCCACAGATACGCAGTATTTT	CASRTGPTDTQYF
TRBV30	-	TRBJ2-7	once	TGTGCCTGCGCCGTGACCTACGAGCAGTACTTC	CACAVTYEQYF
TRBV6-1	TRBD1	TRBJ1-3	-	TGTGCCAGCAGTTGGGACAGCTCTGGAAACACCATATATTTT	CASSWDSSGNTIYF
TRBV7-6	TRBD2	TRBJ2-3	-	TGTGCCAGCAGCTTAGCAGTGGCGGGGGGTAGCAATACGCAGTATTTT	CASSLAVAGGSNTQYF